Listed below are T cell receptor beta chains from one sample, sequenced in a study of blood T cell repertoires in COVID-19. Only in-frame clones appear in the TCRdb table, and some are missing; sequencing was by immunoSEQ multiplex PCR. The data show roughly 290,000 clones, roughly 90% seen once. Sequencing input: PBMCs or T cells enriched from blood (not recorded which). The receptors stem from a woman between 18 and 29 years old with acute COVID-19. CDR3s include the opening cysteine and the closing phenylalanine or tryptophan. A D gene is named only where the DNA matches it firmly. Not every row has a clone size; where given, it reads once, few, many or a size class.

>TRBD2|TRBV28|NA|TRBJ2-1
TGTGCCAGCAGTCCCGAACGGGGGGGAGGGACCTACAATGAGCAGTTCTTC
CASSPERGGGTYNEQFF
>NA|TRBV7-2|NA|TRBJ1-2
TGTGCCAGCAGCTATCGTCAGGACTATGGCTACACCTTC
CASSYRQDYGYTF
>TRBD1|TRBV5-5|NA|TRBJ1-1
TGTGCCAGCAGCTTGGGACAGGGTTTTACTGAAGCTTTCTTT
CASSLGQGFTEAFF
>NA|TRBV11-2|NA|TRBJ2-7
TGTGCCAGCAGCCTCCTGACTCAGGGGGGTGAGCAGTACTTC
CASSLLTQGGEQYF
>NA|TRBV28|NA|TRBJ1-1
TGTGCCAGCAGTTTACCCAGTTCGGGGGACACTGAAGCTTTCTTT
CASSLPSSGDTEAFF
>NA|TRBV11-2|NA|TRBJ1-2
TGTGCCAGCAGCTTAGATCGGTGGTCGGGCTATGGCTACACCTTC
CASSLDRWSGYGYTF
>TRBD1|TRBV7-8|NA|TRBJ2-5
TGTGCCAGCAGCTTAGCGCTGGGAAGGACAGGGTGGGGAAGAGAGACCCAGTACTTC
CASSLALGRTGWGRETQYF
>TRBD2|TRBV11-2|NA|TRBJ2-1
TGTGCCAGCAGCTTAGACTGGGCGGGAGTCTACAATGAGCAGTTCTTC
CASSLDWAGVYNEQFF
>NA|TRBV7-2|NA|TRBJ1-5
TGTGCCATCTCGGCAGGGAGCAATCAGCCCCAGCATTTT
CAISAGSNQPQHF
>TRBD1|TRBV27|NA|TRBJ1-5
TGTGCCAGCGCTATAACCGGGACAGGGAGCAATCAGCCCCAGCATTTT
CASAITGTGSNQPQHF
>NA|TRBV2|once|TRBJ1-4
TGTGCCAGCAGTGCAGGACTTATCGCAACTAATGAAAAACTGTTTTTT
CASSAGLIATNEKLFF
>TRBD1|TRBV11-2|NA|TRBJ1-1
TGTGCCAGCAGGATAACAGGGGTAAACACTGAAGCTTTCTTT
CASRITGVNTEAFF
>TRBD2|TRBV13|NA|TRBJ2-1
TGTGCCAGCAGCTTAAATCGTTGGCTAGCGGGAACCCTCTACAATGAGCAGTTCTTC
CASSLNRWLAGTLYNEQFF
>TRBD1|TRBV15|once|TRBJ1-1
TGTGCCACCAGCAGAGGGACAGGGAACGCTGAAGCTTTCTTT
CATSRGTGNAEAFF
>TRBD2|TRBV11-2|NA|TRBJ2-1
TGTGCCAGCAGCTTAGTACGGGACTTGTGGGGGGGTGAGCAGTTCTTC
CASSLVRDLWGGEQFF
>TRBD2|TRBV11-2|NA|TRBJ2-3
TGTGCCAGCAGCTCGAGACTAGCGGGAGGGCTTGGCACAGATACGCAGTATTTT
CASSSRLAGGLGTDTQYF
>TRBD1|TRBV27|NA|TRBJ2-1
TGTGCCAGCAGTTTAGCTCCTCCCGGGACAGGGTACAATGAGCAGTTCTTC
CASSLAPPGTGYNEQFF
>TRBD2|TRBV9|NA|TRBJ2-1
TGTGCCAGCAGCGGACGACTAGCGGGAGAATCTTACAATGAGCAGTTCTTC
CASSGRLAGESYNEQFF
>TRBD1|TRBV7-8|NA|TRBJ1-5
TGTGCCAGCAGCTTACAGGGGGCAGCTCAGCCCCAGCATTTT
CASSLQGAAQPQHF
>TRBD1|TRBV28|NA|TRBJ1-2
TGTGCCAGCAGTTTCGGGACAGGGTTTGGCTACACCTTC
CASSFGTGFGYTF